These 30 T cell receptor beta chains share one sample of origin, sequenced in a study of siplizumab effects on memory and regulatory T cells. Repertoires were generated with immunoSEQ multiplex PCR, while TCRdb's copy carries only in-frame clones and drops some. The repertoire holds more than 85,000 clones, with more than 85% as singletons. Sequencing used CD4+ T cells sorted from blood. The origin of the receptors is a human donor in good health. Some clones in this sample may be carry-over from other donors' samples.

This CDR3 is CASSLGVNEKLFF. CDR3 sequence (DNA): TGTGCCAGCAGCTTAGGGGTTAATGAAAAACTGTTTTTT. This sequence joins TRBV7-6 and TRBJ1-4, with D uncertain. The CDR3 sequence is 13 residues long. Per germline, CDR1 SGHVS and CDR2 FNYEAQ. Trimming took off 1 base at V and 4 bases at J, with 4 bases between the two ends.

The chain uses TRBV20-1 and TRBJ2-7; no clear D gene. Germline V gives CDR1 DFQATT, CDR2 SNEGSKA (reference sequence). The CDR3 covers 11 residues. V lost 6 bases to trimming and J lost 3 bases, with 9 bases between them. The CDR3 protein is CSASTSYEQYF. The CDR3 DNA reads as TGCAGTGCGTCCACAAGCTACGAGCAGTACTTC.

The rearrangement joins TRBV18 to TRBJ1-3; D is ambiguous. The CDR3 totals 16 residues. The germline V gene encodes CDR1 KGHSH and CDR2 LQKENI. V lost 0 bases and J lost 0, with 9 bases in between. The chain's CDR3 is CASSPPIGNSGNTIYF. CDR3 DNA: TGTGCCAGCTCACCACCTATTGGGAACTCTGGAAACACCATATATTTT.

The J gene is TRBJ1-4, the V gene TRBV12-5; 8 nucleotides align to TRBD1. Germline CDR1 reads LGHNT; CDR2 reads FRNRAP. Trimming removed 5 bases from V and 8 bases from J; junction bases left unmatched: 1. The CDR3 sequence is 12 residues long. The chain's CDR3 is CASGRDREKLFF. DNA for the CDR3: TGTGCTAGTGGTCGGGACAGGGAAAAACTGTTTTTT.

This sequence joins TRBV6-5 and TRBJ2-7, with D unresolved. V lost 2 bases to trimming and J lost 5 bases, with 7 bases between them. This CDR3 is 12 amino acids long. Germline V gene data show CDR1 as MNHEY and CDR2 as SVGAGI. CDR3 residues: CASSYPQNEQYF. CDR3 bases: TGTGCCAGCAGTTACCCGCAGAACGAGCAGTACTTC.

This chain joins TRBV19 and TRBJ1-1; the match to TRBD1 covers 9 bases. The CDR3 loop spans 15 amino acids. The V gene end was trimmed by 4 bases and the J gene end by 5 bases; junction bases not matched to a gene: 8. Looked up from germline, CDR1 is LNHDA and CDR2 is SQIVND (reference sequence). The CDR3, as DNA: TGTGCCAGTAGTAGACCAACAGGGGGCAGGACTGAAGCTTTCTTT. It specifies CASSRPTGGRTEAFF.

The rearrangement links TRBV5-4 to TRBJ1-2; TRBD1 matches at 9 bases. The CDR3 totals 14 residues. The ends lost 4 bases at V and 5 bases at J; junction bases unmatched: 6. Germline CDR1 and CDR2: SGHNT and YYREEE (reference sequence). The CDR3 region has the DNA TGTGCCAGCAGCCTCTGGACAGGGGAGTATGGCTACACCTTC. Encoded protein: CASSLWTGEYGYTF.

V and J are TRBV28 and TRBJ2-7; 9 nucleotides agree with TRBD1. The V gene's germline CDR1 is MDHEN and CDR2 SYDVKM. V lost 6 bases, J lost 2 bases, and 8 bases stayed unmatched. The CDR3 extends over 15 amino acids. The CDR3 here is CASSHRRQGAYEQYF. Written as DNA, the CDR3 is TGTGCCAGCAGCCACCGACGACAGGGGGCCTACGAGCAGTACTTC.

The genes are TRBV21-1 and TRBJ2-3; the table names TRBD1, a call not compared with the DNA. TRBV21-1 is classified as a pseudogene. This CDR3 has 16 amino acids. In nucleotides, the CDR3 is TGTGCCAGCAGCAAAGGCAGGGGGCTCTTCGCAGATACGCAGTATTTT. Translating it yields CASSKGRGLFADTQYF.

V is TRBV5-5 and J is TRBJ2-3; D gene ambiguous. The ends were cut back, 7 bases at V and 1 base at J, with 13 bases in the middle. Germline CDR1 is SGHKS and CDR2 is YYEKEE (reference sequence). This CDR3 spans 14 amino acids. The CDR3, as DNA: TGTGCCAGCCGATCAGGACCTGGCACAGATACGCAGTATTTT. Its protein product is CASRSGPGTDTQYF.

V usage is TRBV30 and J usage is TRBJ2-6; D is possibly TRBD1 (6 bases). V was cut by 0 bases and J by 1 base, with 10 bases left in between. CDR3 length: 16 amino acids. CDR1 is GTSNPN and CDR2 is SVGIG in the germline V gene (reference sequence). The CDR3 loop reads CAWSVGQGSGANVLTF. The CDR3 DNA reads as TGTGCCTGGAGTGTTGGGCAGGGGTCTGGGGCCAACGTCCTGACTTTC.

This clone was detected only once. The chain is built from TRBV4-2 and TRBJ2-1; 8 nucleotides match TRBD2. Germline V gene data show CDR1 as LGHNA and CDR2 as YNFKEQ. The CDR3 totals 16 residues. With 3 bases clipped from V and 3 bases from J, the junction kept 7 bases outside the gene matches. This chain's CDR3 is CASSQTSGRGYNEQFF. CDR3 nucleotide sequence: TGTGCCAGCAGCCAGACCAGCGGGAGAGGCTACAATGAGCAGTTCTTC.

The DNA of the CDR3 is TGTGCCAGCTCAAATCAGATATACGAGCAGTACTTC. Translated, it gives CASSNQIYEQYF. The chain links TRBV18 to TRBJ2-7; D is ambiguous. The CDR3 consists of 12 residues. Trimming left V 5 bases short and J 4 bases short, with 9 bases between. Germline V gene lookup returns CDR1 KGHSH and CDR2 LQKENI.

The CDR3 loop reads CASSPRKNSEQYF. The CDR3 nucleotides are TGTGCCAGCAGCCCCCGTAAGAATAGCGAGCAGTACTTC. The chain couples TRBV14 to TRBJ2-7; no clear D. Germline V lookup: CDR1 SGHDN, CDR2 FVKESK. The CDR3 covers 13 residues. V shed 4 bases and J shed 6 bases, with 13 bases lying between them.

This clone was recorded once. The chain carries TRBV7-3 and TRBJ2-2, with D perhaps TRBD1 (6 bases). V lost 4 bases, J lost 1 base, and 13 bases lay in between. Germline CDR1 reads SGHTA; CDR2 reads FQGTGA. The CDR3 consists of 16 residues. The CDR3 loop reads CASSSTKTGNTGELFF. For the CDR3, the DNA is TGTGCCAGCAGCTCAACAAAGACAGGGAACACCGGGGAGCTGTTTTTT.

V gene TRBV7-8 combines with J gene TRBJ2-1, with a possible D match to TRBD2 (5 bases). The length of the CDR3 is 17 residues. CDR1 is SGHVS and CDR2 is FQNEAQ in the germline V gene. Trimming removed 6 bases at V and 2 bases at J, with 20 bases between. CDR3 in DNA: TGTGCCAGCAGACAAGACGAGGGCAGGCTTGCCTACAATGAGCAGTTCTTC. Its translation is CASRQDEGRLAYNEQFF.

This chain joins TRBV18 and TRBJ1-2; 7 nucleotides agree with TRBD1. CDR1 KGHSH and CDR2 LQKENI come from the germline V gene. The CDR3 runs 15 residues. J gave up 2 bases and V 3 bases, and 6 bases lay outside the gene matches. The CDR3 coding sequence is TGTGCCAGCTCACCCGCTGGACAGGCCAACTATGGCTACACCTTC. It translates to CASSPAGQANYGYTF.

This clone was seen just once. This rearrangement joins TRBV5-4 to TRBJ2-6, with 11 positions matching TRBD2. The trim removed 2 bases at V and 1 base at J, leaving 5 bases unmatched. Germline V gene sequence: CDR1 SGHNT, CDR2 YYREEE (reference sequence). This CDR3 spans 18 amino acids. The CDR3 DNA sequence: TGTGCCAGCAGCTTTACTAGCGGGAGTAGGTCTGGGGCCAACGTCCTGACTTTC. Translated: CASSFTSGSRSGANVLTF.

The chain is built from TRBV30 and TRBJ1-2; weak D call: TRBD1 (6 bases). Trimming stripped 3 bases from V and 2 bases from J, with 13 bases between. The CDR3 runs 14 residues. Germline V lookup: CDR1 GTSNPN, CDR2 SVGIG (reference sequence). CDR3 sequence reads: CAWSTDSGNYGYTF. In DNA form, the CDR3 reads TGTGCCTGGAGCACGGACAGTGGCAACTATGGCTACACCTTC.

V usage is TRBV7-9 and J usage is TRBJ2-1; D remains ambiguous. This CDR3 has 14 residues. V was trimmed by 1 base and J by 6 bases, leaving 10 bases between them. Germline V lookup: CDR1 SEHNR, CDR2 FQNEAQ (reference sequence). CDR3 sequence: CASSLGAASNEQFF. Here the CDR3 DNA reads TGTGCCAGCAGCTTAGGTGCGGCTTCCAATGAGCAGTTCTTC.

The chain couples TRBV2 to TRBJ2-2, with TRBD2 identical over 7 bases. The germline V gene has CDR1 SNHLY and CDR2 FYNNEI. With V trimmed by 0 bases and J by 4 bases, 8 bases remained unmatched. The length of the CDR3 is 17 residues. CDR3 sequence reads: CASSEASVGRSTGELFF. The CDR3 DNA reads TGTGCCAGCAGTGAAGCGTCGGTCGGGAGGTCCACCGGGGAGCTGTTTTTT.

In DNA form, the CDR3 reads TGTGCCAGCAGAAGATCTCTGGGGGGAGTGGGCAATGAGCAGTTCTTC. Amino acid sequence: CASRRSLGGVGNEQFF. The J gene is TRBJ2-1, the V gene TRBV11-1, with D perhaps matching TRBD2 (6 bases). Germline V gene data show CDR1 as SGHAT and CDR2 as FQDESV (reference sequence). CDR3 size: 16 residues. The V and J ends lost 6 bases and 6 bases respectively, with 21 bases between them.

V and J are TRBV18 and TRBJ2-7, with 7 bases aligning to TRBD1. Unmatched junction bases numbered 7, after V lost 5 bases and J lost 3 bases. The CDR3 is 14 residues long. CDR1 is KGHSH and CDR2 is LQKENI in the germline V gene. The CDR3 DNA is TGTGCCAGCTCATCCAGACAGGGTAACTACGAGCAGTACTTC. This sequence encodes CASSSRQGNYEQYF. The full variable domain, its missing parts supplied by reference TRBV18 and TRBJ2-7, is NAGVMQNPRHLVRRRGQEARLRCSPMKGHSHVYWYRQLPEEGLKFMVYLQKENIIDESGMPKERFSAEFPKEGPSILRIQQVVRGDSAAYFCASSSRQGNYEQYFGPGTRLTVT.

The chain couples TRBV28 to TRBJ2-4; D might be TRBD2 (5 bases). V shed 6 bases and J shed 3 bases, with 21 bases lying between them. Germline CDR1 and CDR2: MDHEN and SYDVKM. The CDR3 has 17 residues. The CDR3 spells CASRTLRARRFKNIQYF. Written as DNA, the CDR3 is TGTGCCAGCAGAACGTTGAGGGCCCGAAGATTCAAAAACATTCAGTACTTC.

The rearrangement uses TRBV6-5 and TRBJ2-1, with 7 bases matching TRBD2. The germline gives CDR1 MNHEY, CDR2 SVGAGI. This CDR3 has 13 residues. V shed 7 bases, J shed 3 bases, and the junction held 3 bases outside the gene matches. In DNA form, the CDR3 reads TGTGCCAGCACCCCTAGCGGCTACAATGAGCAGTTCTTC. This sequence encodes CASTPSGYNEQFF.

V gene TRBV11-3 combines with J gene TRBJ1-2, with 7 bases identical to TRBD1. This CDR3 is built from 19 residues. V lost 1 base, J lost 3 bases, and 17 bases stayed unmatched. Looked up from germline, CDR1 is SGHNT and CDR2 is YENEEA. CDR3 sequence reads: CASSLGKGCRQGVDYGYTF. CDR3 nucleotides: TGTGCCAGCAGCTTAGGGAAGGGTTGTCGGCAGGGGGTAGACTATGGCTACACCTTC.

This chain links TRBV10-3 with TRBJ1-2; D not certain. With 0 bases removed from V and 3 bases from J, the gap between germline ends came to 8 bases. Germline V CDR1 and CDR2: ENHRY, SYGVKD. There are 14 residues in the CDR3. CDR3 nucleotide sequence: TGTGCCATCAGTGAGTCTCCTACTCACTATGGCTACACCTTC. This codes for CAISESPTHYGYTF.

V gene TRBV5-6 combines with J gene TRBJ1-4; no definite D call. The V end was cut by 0 bases, the J end by 5 bases, with 8 bases between. This CDR3 region has 14 residues. Germline CDR1 is SGHDT and CDR2 is YYEEEE. CDR3 DNA sequence: TGTGCCAGCAGCTTGGTTTCAGTCAATGAAAAACTGTTTTTT. Its translation: CASSLVSVNEKLFF.

V usage is TRBV6-1 and J usage is TRBJ1-1, with unresolved D. CDR1 is MNHNS and CDR2 is SASEGT in the germline V gene. The germline V and J ends were trimmed by 6 bases and 6 bases, with 8 bases remaining between them. CDR3 length: 11 residues. The CDR3, as DNA: TGTGCCAGCAGCTTCTTAGCTGAAGCTTTCTTT. Amino acids: CASSFLAEAFF.

This chain links TRBV27 with TRBJ2-3; unclear D gene. Trimming cost V 3 bases and J 1 base, with 14 bases left between them. CDR3 length equals 16 residues. Germline CDR1 and CDR2: MNHEY and SMNVEV (reference sequence). CDR3 in amino acids: CASSFFVGTGTDTQYF. For the CDR3, the DNA is TGTGCCAGCAGTTTTTTCGTAGGTACGGGCACAGATACGCAGTATTTT.